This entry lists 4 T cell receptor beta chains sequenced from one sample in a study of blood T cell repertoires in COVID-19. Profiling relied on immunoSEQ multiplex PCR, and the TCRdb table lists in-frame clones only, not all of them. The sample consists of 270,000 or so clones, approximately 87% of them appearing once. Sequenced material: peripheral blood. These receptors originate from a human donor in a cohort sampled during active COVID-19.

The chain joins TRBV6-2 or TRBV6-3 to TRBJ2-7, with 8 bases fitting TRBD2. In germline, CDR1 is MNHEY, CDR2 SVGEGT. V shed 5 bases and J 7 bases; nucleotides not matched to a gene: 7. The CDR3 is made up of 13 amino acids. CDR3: CASSRLANAEQYF. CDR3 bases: TGTGCCAGCAGTCGACTAGCGAATGCAGAGCAGTACTTC.

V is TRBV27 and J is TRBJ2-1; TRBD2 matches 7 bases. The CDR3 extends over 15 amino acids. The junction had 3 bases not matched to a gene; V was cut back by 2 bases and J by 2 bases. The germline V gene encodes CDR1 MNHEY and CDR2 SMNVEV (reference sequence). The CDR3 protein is CASSLDSGAYNEQFF. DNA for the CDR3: TGTGCCAGCAGTTTAGACAGCGGGGCCTACAATGAGCAGTTCTTC.

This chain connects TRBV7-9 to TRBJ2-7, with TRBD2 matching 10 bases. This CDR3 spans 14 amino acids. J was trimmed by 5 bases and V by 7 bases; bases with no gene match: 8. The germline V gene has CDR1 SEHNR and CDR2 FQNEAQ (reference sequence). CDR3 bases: TGTGCCAGCAACCCTAGCGGGAGCCCCGACGAGCAGTACTTC. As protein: CASNPSGSPDEQYF.

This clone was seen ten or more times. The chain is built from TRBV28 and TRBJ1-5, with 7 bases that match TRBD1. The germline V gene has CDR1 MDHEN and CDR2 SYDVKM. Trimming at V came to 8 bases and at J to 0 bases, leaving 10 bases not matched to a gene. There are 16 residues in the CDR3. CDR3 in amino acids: CASGTYRQGSNQPQHF. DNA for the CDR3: TGTGCCAGCGGGACCTACCGACAGGGTAGCAATCAGCCCCAGCATTTT.